The entry below gives a single TCR beta chain sequence along with its context. This record belongs to a study of blood T cell repertoires in COVID-19. The wider study: The United States, Italy and Spain supplied acute and convalescent COVID-19 samples. The cDNA or gDNA used as material had been derived from T cells, B-cell-depleted T cells, or PBMCs.

In the authors' workflow: Estimation of nucleated cell counts relied on the amplification of reference gene primers. Method: immunoSEQ multiplex PCR; TCRdb's copy keeps in-frame clones and lacks some. V and J calls plus clone size are reproduced from that table; the DNA served to infer D and trimming. This sample has approximately 73,000 clones, with roughly 86% found just once. This CDR3 comprises 12 residues. The germline gives CDR1 KGHDR, CDR2 SFDVKD. Trimming removed 1 base from V and 8 bases from J, with 6 bases in between. The J gene is TRBJ2-3, the V gene TRBV24-1; D gene unclear. Material for sequencing was peripheral blood. The sequence was obtained from a woman aged 55-70 years with acute or convalescent COVID-19. The CDR3 protein is CATSDLSVTQYF. CDR3 coding DNA: TGTGCCACCAGTGATTTATCAGTTACGCAGTATTTT.